The 13 T cell receptor beta chains presented below share a single source sample, sequenced in a study of cytomegalovirus exposure and HLA in healthy donors. The PCR contained 60 Vbeta and 13 Jbeta primers. Clones were read by immunoSEQ multiplex PCR, and TCRdb kept only the in-frame ones, dropping some. This sample has under 140,000 clones, with more than 65% found just once. The sample was PBMCs. The receptors come from a man aged 25-45 years in good health and CMV-seropositive.

The rearrangement joins TRBV27 to TRBJ1-6; 7 bases line up with TRBD1. The CDR3 length is 16 residues. The junction had 5 bases not matched to a gene; V was cut back by 3 bases and J by 3 bases. Germline V gives CDR1 MNHEY, CDR2 SMNVEV (reference sequence). CDR3: CASSLRGPRYNSPLHF. The CDR3 region has the DNA TGTGCCAGCAGTTTGAGGGGGCCTCGCTATAATTCACCCCTCCACTTT.

As DNA, the CDR3 is TGTGCCAGCAGTTTTGGGCACCCGCAAGAGACCCAGTACTTC. Amino acid sequence: CASSFGHPQETQYF. The chain is built from TRBV28 and TRBJ2-5; D call uncertain. Germline-derived CDR1 and CDR2 are MDHEN and SYDVKM. V was clipped by 3 bases and J by 2 bases, with 10 bases between them. The CDR3 has 14 amino acids.

In DNA form, the CDR3 reads TGTGCCAGCAGCTTTCAGCGGACGAACACTGAAGCTTTCTTT. As protein: CASSFQRTNTEAFF. The chain carries TRBV11-2 and TRBJ1-1; D unclear. V was pared by 3 bases and J by 1 base, with 9 bases between. The CDR3 length is 14 residues. CDR1 and CDR2 from the germline V gene are SGHAT and FQNNGV.

V usage is TRBV7-2 and J usage is TRBJ2-2; TRBD1 matches at 10 bases. CDR1 and CDR2 from the germline V gene are SGHTA and FQGNSA. This CDR3 region has 14 residues. The ends lost 6 bases at V and 8 bases at J; junction bases unmatched: 6. In DNA form, the CDR3 reads TGTGCCAGCAGGACAGGGGGCGCGGCAGGGGAGCTGTTTTTT. Translation: CASRTGGAAGELFF.

Turning to this clone: Other nucleotide sequences from this sample produce the same CDR3. The rearrangement links TRBV9 to TRBJ2-1; D call uncertain. The CDR3 contains 14 residues. V shed 2 bases and J shed 0 bases, with 6 bases lying between them. CDR1 and CDR2 from the germline V gene are SGDLS and YYNGEE. The CDR3, as DNA: TGTGCCAGCAGCGTTTCTAGCTCCTACAATGAGCAGTTCTTC. Its translation: CASSVSSSYNEQFF.

In this sample, this clone turned up a few times. CDR3: CASSQRDSLDSPLHF. For the CDR3, the DNA is TGTGCCAGCAGTCAGAGGGACAGCCTAGATTCACCCCTCCACTTT. The chain is built from TRBV6-5 and TRBJ1-6; 7 positions match TRBD1. CDR3 length: 15 amino acids. Trimming cost V 5 bases and J 8 bases; bases outside gene matches: 9. Germline assignment: CDR1 MNHEY and CDR2 SVGAGI.

The chain is built from TRBV29-1 and TRBJ1-5, with D maybe TRBD1 (5 bases). Trimming shortened V by 4 bases and J by 4 bases, and 14 bases separated the two germline ends. Germline-derived CDR1 and CDR2 are SQVTM and ANQGSEA. The CDR3 is 14 amino acids. In nucleotides, the CDR3 is TGCAGCGTTGCGGAGGGGCGGGGGAATCAGCCCCAGCATTTT. Protein sequence: CSVAEGRGNQPQHF.

The chain uses TRBV6-1 and TRBJ2-2; 8 bases agree with TRBD2. The CDR3 sequence is 14 residues long. The V gene's germline CDR1 is MNHNS and CDR2 SASEGT. V lost 2 bases to trimming and J lost 4 bases; unmatched junction nucleotides: 0. The CDR3 DNA sequence: TGTGCCAGCAGTGAACTAGCGGGCACCGGGGAGCTGTTTTTT. Its protein product is CASSELAGTGELFF.

This clone came up once. The chain recombines TRBV30 with TRBJ2-1, with D perhaps TRBD1 (5 bases). The germline V gene encodes CDR1 GTSNPN and CDR2 SVGIG (reference sequence). V lost 1 base, J lost 0 bases, and 10 bases lay in between. The CDR3 has 15 residues. CDR3 DNA: TGTGCCTGGAGTGAGGGGCAGAGCTCCTACAATGAGCAGTTCTTC. Residues: CAWSEGQSSYNEQFF.

V gene TRBV13 combines with J gene TRBJ2-3; TRBD2 is a possible D gene (6 bases). Germline CDR1 and CDR2: PRHDT and FYEKMQ (reference sequence). V lost 0 bases to trimming and J lost 0 bases, with 7 bases between them. This CDR3 has 15 amino acids. The CDR3, as DNA: TGTGCCAGCAGCTTAGGGCGGGGAAGCACAGATACGCAGTATTTT. Its translation: CASSLGRGSTDTQYF.

The chain is built from TRBV4-1 and TRBJ1-2; 8 nucleotides line up with TRBD1. Germline V gene lookup returns CDR1 MGHRA and CDR2 YSYEKL. This CDR3 is 14 amino acids long. V lost 6 bases to trimming and J lost 2 bases; unmatched junction nucleotides: 5. CDR3 region: CASRGDRTNYGYTF. The CDR3, as DNA: TGCGCCAGCAGAGGGGACAGGACCAACTATGGCTACACCTTC.

The chain is built from TRBV28 and TRBJ2-1, with no clear D. Germline lookup yields CDR1 MDHEN and CDR2 SYDVKM. The ends were cut back, 8 bases at V and 2 bases at J, with 10 bases in the middle. CDR3 length equals 13 residues. For the CDR3, the DNA is TGTGCCAGCTCACACCCGACCTACAATGAGCAGTTCTTC. It is translated as CASSHPTYNEQFF.

V is TRBV11-2 and J is TRBJ2-5, with no clear D. This CDR3 is built from 12 residues. Germline V gene data show CDR1 as SGHAT and CDR2 as FQNNGV. V lost 5 bases to trimming and J lost 5 bases, with 9 bases between them. Here the CDR3 reads CASSTTRETQYF. CDR3 nucleotide sequence: TGTGCCAGCAGCACCACGAGGGAGACCCAGTACTTC.